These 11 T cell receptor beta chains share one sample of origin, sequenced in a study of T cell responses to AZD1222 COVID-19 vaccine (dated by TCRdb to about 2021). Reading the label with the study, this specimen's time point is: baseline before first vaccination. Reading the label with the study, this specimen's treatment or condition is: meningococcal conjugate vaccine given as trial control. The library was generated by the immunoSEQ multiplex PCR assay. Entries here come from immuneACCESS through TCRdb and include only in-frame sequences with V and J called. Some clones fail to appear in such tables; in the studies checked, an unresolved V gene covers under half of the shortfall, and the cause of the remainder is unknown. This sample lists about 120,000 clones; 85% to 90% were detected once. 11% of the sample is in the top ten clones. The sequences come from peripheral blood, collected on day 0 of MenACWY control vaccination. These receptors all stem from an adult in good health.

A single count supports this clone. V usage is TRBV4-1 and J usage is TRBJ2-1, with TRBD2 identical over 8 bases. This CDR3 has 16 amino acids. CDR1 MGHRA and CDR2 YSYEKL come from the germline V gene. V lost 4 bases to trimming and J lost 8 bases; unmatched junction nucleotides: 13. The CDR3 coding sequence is TGCGCCAGCAGCCCCGTCGGGAGGGCCAATATCGATGAGCAGTTCTTC. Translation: CASSPVGRANIDEQFF.

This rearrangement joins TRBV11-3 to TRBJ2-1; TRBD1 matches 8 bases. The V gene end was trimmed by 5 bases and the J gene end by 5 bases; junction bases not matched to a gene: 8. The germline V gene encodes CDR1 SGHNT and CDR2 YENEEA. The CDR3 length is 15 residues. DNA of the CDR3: TGTGCCAGCAGCCTGAGACAGGGGTGGGACAATGAGCAGTTCTTC. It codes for CASSLRQGWDNEQFF.

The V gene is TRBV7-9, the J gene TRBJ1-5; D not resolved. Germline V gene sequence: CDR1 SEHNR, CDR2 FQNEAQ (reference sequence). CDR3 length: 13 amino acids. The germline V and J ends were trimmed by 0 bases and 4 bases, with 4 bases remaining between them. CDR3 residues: CASSLADNQPQHF. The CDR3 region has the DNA TGTGCCAGCAGCTTAGCGGATAATCAGCCCCAGCATTTT.

The CDR3 protein is CASRSGFYEQYF. The CDR3 region has the DNA TGCGCCAGCAGGTCAGGATTCTACGAGCAGTACTTC. The gene calls are TRBV5-1 and TRBJ2-7; D call uncertain. Germline V gene data show CDR1 as SGHRS and CDR2 as YFSETQ. This CDR3 contains 12 residues. The V end lost 5 bases, the J end lost 3 bases, and 9 bases lay between the germline ends.

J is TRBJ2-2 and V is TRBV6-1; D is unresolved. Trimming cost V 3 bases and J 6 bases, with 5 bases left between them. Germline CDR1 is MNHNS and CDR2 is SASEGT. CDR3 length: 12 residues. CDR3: CASSDNSGELFF. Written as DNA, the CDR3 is TGTGCCAGCAGTGATAATTCCGGGGAGCTGTTTTTT.

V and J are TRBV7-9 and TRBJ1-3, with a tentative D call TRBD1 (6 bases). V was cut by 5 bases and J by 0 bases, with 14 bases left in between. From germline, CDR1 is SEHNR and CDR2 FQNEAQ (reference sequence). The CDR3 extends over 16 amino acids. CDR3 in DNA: TGTGCCAGCAGCCCCCAGCAGGGGAGCTCTGGAAACACCATATATTTT. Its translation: CASSPQQGSSGNTIYF.

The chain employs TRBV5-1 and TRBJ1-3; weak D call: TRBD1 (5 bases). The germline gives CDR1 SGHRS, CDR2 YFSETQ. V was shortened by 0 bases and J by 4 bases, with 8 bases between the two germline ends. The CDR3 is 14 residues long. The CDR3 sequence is CASSLVGAGNTIYF. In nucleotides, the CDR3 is TGCGCCAGCAGCTTGGTAGGGGCCGGAAACACCATATATTTT.

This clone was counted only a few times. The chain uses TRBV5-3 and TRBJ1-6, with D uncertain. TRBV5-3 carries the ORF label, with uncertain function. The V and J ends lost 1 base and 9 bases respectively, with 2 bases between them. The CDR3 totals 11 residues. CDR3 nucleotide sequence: TGTGCCAGAAGCTTGACTTCACCCCTCCACTTT. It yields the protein CARSLTSPLHF.

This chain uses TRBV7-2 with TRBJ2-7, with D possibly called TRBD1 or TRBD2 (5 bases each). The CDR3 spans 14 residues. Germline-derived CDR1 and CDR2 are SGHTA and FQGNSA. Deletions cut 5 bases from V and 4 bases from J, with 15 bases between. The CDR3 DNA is TGTGCCAGCAGCCCACCGGGACGTCGATACGAGCAGTACTTC. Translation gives CASSPPGRRYEQYF. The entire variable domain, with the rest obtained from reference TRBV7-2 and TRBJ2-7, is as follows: GAGVSQSPSNKVTEKGKDVELRCDPISGHTALYWYRQSLGQGLEFLIYFQGNSAPDKSGLPSDRFSAERTGGSVSTLTIQRTQQEDSAVYLCASSPPGRRYEQYFGPGTRLTVT.

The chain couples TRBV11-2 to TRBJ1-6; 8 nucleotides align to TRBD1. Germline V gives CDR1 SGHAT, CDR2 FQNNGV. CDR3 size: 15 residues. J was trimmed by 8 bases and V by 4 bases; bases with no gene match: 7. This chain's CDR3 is CASSYGTGGDSPLHF. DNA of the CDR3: TGTGCCAGCAGCTATGGGACAGGAGGGGATTCACCCCTCCACTTT.

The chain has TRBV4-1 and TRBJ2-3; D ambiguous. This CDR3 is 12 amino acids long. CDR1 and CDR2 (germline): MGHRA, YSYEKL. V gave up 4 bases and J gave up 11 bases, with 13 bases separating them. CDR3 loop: CASSPDSRGQYF. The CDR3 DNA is TGCGCCAGCAGCCCCGACTCGAGAGGGCAGTATTTT.